The 12 T cell receptor beta chains reported below all come from one sample, sequenced in a study of blood T cell repertoires in COVID-19. Using immunoSEQ multiplex PCR, the repertoire was profiled, and TCRdb retains in-frame clones only, with some absent. The sample records over 80,000 clones, roughly nine tenths being singletons. The sequencing sample was made of peripheral blood. The receptors derive from a middle-aged man with acute or convalescent COVID-19.

The chain uses TRBV3-1 (or the pseudogene TRBV3-2) and TRBJ1-2; possibly TRBD1 for D (5 bases). The CDR3 consists of 15 residues. The V end lost 1 base, the J end lost 4 bases, and 13 bases lay between the germline ends. Germline CDR1 reads LGHDT; CDR2 reads YNNKEL (reference sequence). CDR3 nucleotide sequence: TGTGCCAGCAGCCAAGCAGGGAATTTAGGCTATGGCTACACCTTC. It specifies CASSQAGNLGYGYTF.

This rearrangement joins TRBV27 to TRBJ2-1; 15 bases fit TRBD2. The V segment lost 3 bases and the J segment 4 bases; nucleotides outside the gene matches: 4. Germline CDR1 and CDR2: MNHEY and SMNVEV (reference sequence). The CDR3 covers 17 residues. The CDR3 loop reads CASSLYGLAGGYNEQFF. The CDR3 DNA reads TGTGCCAGCAGTTTGTACGGACTAGCGGGGGGGTACAATGAGCAGTTCTTC.

The V gene is TRBV28, the J gene TRBJ2-3; TRBD2 agrees at 9 bases. Germline CDR1 and CDR2: MDHEN and SYDVKM. Germline trimming cut 7 bases from V and 0 bases from J; bases unmatched to any gene: 8. This CDR3 contains 16 residues. In nucleotides, the CDR3 is TGTGCCAGCACCCGCGGGGGGGCTTCTAGCACAGATACGCAGTATTTT. Translation: CASTRGGASSTDTQYF. The whole variable domain, filled in from reference TRBV28 and TRBJ2-3, reads DVKVTQSSRYLVKRTGEKVFLECVQDMDHENMFWYRQDPGLGLRLIYFSYDVKMKEKGDIPEGYSVSREKKERFSLILESASTNQTSMYLCASTRGGASSTDTQYFGPGTRLTVL.

This chain joins TRBV4-1 and TRBJ1-2; tentative D call: TRBD1 (6 bases). V shed 1 base and J shed 0 bases, with 9 bases lying between them. Germline V gene sequence: CDR1 MGHRA, CDR2 YSYEKL. The CDR3 consists of 15 residues. The CDR3: CASSQAGASNYGYTF. In DNA, the CDR3 is TGCGCCAGCAGCCAAGCAGGGGCCTCTAACTATGGCTACACCTTC.

The chain links TRBV27 to TRBJ1-2; 7 bases agree with TRBD1. J was trimmed by 13 bases and V by 5 bases; bases with no gene match: 13. There are 13 residues in the CDR3. Germline CDR1 is MNHEY and CDR2 is SMNVEV (reference sequence). The CDR3 region is CASSSFGTERCTF. The CDR3 DNA is TGTGCCAGCAGTAGCTTTGGGACAGAGCGCTGCACCTTC.

The gene calls are TRBV28 and TRBJ1-2; D remains unclear. This CDR3 spans 12 amino acids. Germline V gene sequence: CDR1 MDHEN, CDR2 SYDVKM. The V end lost 5 bases, the J end lost 5 bases, and 9 bases lay between the germline ends. CDR3 loop: CASSEGKYGYTF. CDR3 nucleotides: TGTGCCAGCAGTGAGGGAAAGTATGGCTACACCTTC.

V and J are TRBV18 and TRBJ1-1; TRBD1 is a possible D gene (5 bases). Germline-derived CDR1 and CDR2 are KGHSH and LQKENI. V shed 3 bases and J shed 1 base, with 12 bases lying between them. The CDR3 runs 15 residues. In nucleotides, the CDR3 is TGTGCCAGCTCACCCCCCCTGGGGGGGAACACTGAAGCTTTCTTT. This translates into CASSPPLGGNTEAFF.

The chain couples TRBV29-1 to TRBJ1-6; 9 nucleotides line up with TRBD1. The CDR3 is 13 residues long. The V gene end was trimmed by 4 bases and the J gene end by 7 bases; junction bases not matched to a gene: 2. CDR1 and CDR2 (germline): SQVTM, ANQGSEA. The CDR3 sequence is CSVGDRANSPLHF. The CDR3 bases are TGCAGCGTTGGGGACAGGGCAAATTCACCCCTCCACTTT.

This clone has more than one count but fewer than ten. This rearrangement joins TRBV7-2 to TRBJ1-6, with 10 nucleotides matching TRBD1. Germline lookup yields CDR1 SGHTA and CDR2 FQGNSA. V trimming: 5 bases; J trimming: 2 bases; junction bases outside the gene matches: 6. CDR3 length equals 17 residues. DNA for the CDR3: TGTGCCAGCAGCCGGAGGGACAGGGGACCCTATAATTCACCCCTCCACTTT. Protein product: CASSRRDRGPYNSPLHF.

The gene calls are TRBV11-3 and TRBJ1-4; D is perhaps TRBD1 (5 bases). This CDR3 has 13 amino acids. The V gene lost 5 bases and the J gene lost 8 bases, with 12 bases spanning the gap. CDR1 is SGHNT, CDR2 YENEEA, per germline. Written as DNA, the CDR3 is TGTGCCAGCAGCCGACTCCCAGGGGAAAAACTGTTTTTT. This encodes CASSRLPGEKLFF.

The V call is TRBV6-5, the J call TRBJ1-1; no definite D call. The CDR3 runs to 14 residues. CDR1 and CDR2 (germline): MNHEY, SVGAGI. V shed 5 bases and J shed 6 bases, with 16 bases lying between them. The CDR3 loop reads CASSNPGPVPEAFF. In DNA, the CDR3 is TGTGCCAGCAGTAACCCTGGGCCCGTCCCTGAAGCTTTCTTT.

The chain is built from TRBV5-1 and TRBJ2-3, with no clear D. This CDR3 contains 15 residues. The ends were cut back, 6 bases at V and 3 bases at J, with 17 bases in the middle. The V gene's germline CDR1 is SGHRS and CDR2 YFSETQ. In nucleotides, the CDR3 is TGCGCCAGCAAGTACAGTACTTTGAGTACAGATACGCAGTATTTT. It codes for CASKYSTLSTDTQYF.